This is a list of T cell receptor beta chains from one sample in a study of T cell responses to AZD1222 COVID-19 vaccine. The method was immunoSEQ multiplex PCR; TCRdb's version includes in-frame clones alone and lacks a portion of them. This sample carries 45,000 to 55,000 clones, 80% to 90% of them seen once, and the ten largest clones take 6% to 7%. The specimen comprised peripheral blood, sampled 28 days after the second AZD1222 dose. These receptors were collected from an adult who received the AZD1222 COVID-19 vaccine. The conserved cysteine and the conserved F or W are not part of the CDR3 here. A D gene is named only where the DNA matches it firmly.

j_gene: TRBJ2-7; d_gene: TRBD2; v_gene: TRBV9; CDR3aa: ASGPREREFDEQY
j_gene: TRBJ2-3; d_gene: -; v_gene: TRBV13; CDR3aa: ASSLESPLGGEVTDTQY
j_gene: TRBJ1-2; d_gene: TRBD1; v_gene: TRBV27; CDR3aa: ASSTDRANGYT
j_gene: TRBJ2-3; d_gene: -; v_gene: TRBV6-1; CDR3aa: ASSDVVGSTDTQY
j_gene: TRBJ2-7; d_gene: -; v_gene: TRBV27; CDR3aa: ASSPRGISSGEQY
j_gene: TRBJ2-2; d_gene: -; v_gene: TRBV12-3/TRBV12-4; CDR3aa: ASSMGGGELF
j_gene: TRBJ1-1; d_gene: -; v_gene: TRBV6-2/TRBV6-3; CDR3aa: ASSSGWKDTEAF
j_gene: TRBJ2-5; d_gene: TRBD1; v_gene: TRBV3-1/TRBV3-2; CDR3aa: ASRPNRDRGVQETQY
j_gene: TRBJ2-5; d_gene: TRBD1; v_gene: TRBV5-1; CDR3aa: ASSVILQGSGETQY
j_gene: TRBJ2-7; d_gene: -; v_gene: TRBV28; CDR3aa: ASSSRRYSYEQY
j_gene: TRBJ2-7; d_gene: -; v_gene: TRBV5-1; CDR3aa: ASSLVTPLGEQY
j_gene: TRBJ1-5; d_gene: TRBD1; v_gene: TRBV4-2; CDR3aa: ASSQEGTGDQPQH
j_gene: TRBJ1-2; d_gene: -; v_gene: TRBV5-1; CDR3aa: ASSLGQEPNYGYT
j_gene: TRBJ2-7; d_gene: TRBD2; v_gene: TRBV4-2; CDR3aa: ASRSAGGTSSYEQY
j_gene: TRBJ1-4; d_gene: -; v_gene: TRBV19; CDR3aa: ASTTLENEKLF
j_gene: TRBJ2-7; d_gene: -; v_gene: TRBV7-3; CDR3aa: ASSPGRQSYEQY
j_gene: TRBJ2-7; d_gene: TRBD2; v_gene: TRBV4-2; CDR3aa: ASSQEASGSPYEQY
j_gene: TRBJ1-6; d_gene: TRBD1; v_gene: TRBV3-1/TRBV3-2; CDR3aa: ASSPTGDNSPLH
j_gene: TRBJ2-7; d_gene: -; v_gene: TRBV5-4; CDR3aa: ASSLRAGVSYEQY
j_gene: TRBJ2-5; d_gene: TRBD1; v_gene: TRBV7-8; CDR3aa: ASSLVRGQQETQY
j_gene: TRBJ2-2; d_gene: TRBD1; v_gene: TRBV30; CDR3aa: AWSKGDSYTGELF
j_gene: TRBJ2-3; d_gene: TRBD2; v_gene: TRBV5-1; CDR3aa: ASSLFGSGRWADTQY
j_gene: TRBJ2-1; d_gene: -; v_gene: TRBV29-1; CDR3aa: SVPKTGTPYNEQF
j_gene: TRBJ1-5; d_gene: TRBD1; v_gene: TRBV25-1; CDR3aa: ASSRGPSNQPQH
j_gene: TRBJ2-3; d_gene: TRBD1; v_gene: TRBV4-3; CDR3aa: ASSQEGQGGDTQY
j_gene: TRBJ1-5; d_gene: -; v_gene: TRBV24-1; CDR3aa: ATSLGSWQPQH
j_gene: TRBJ2-7; d_gene: TRBD1; v_gene: TRBV6-5; CDR3aa: ASSPGQGAGEQY
j_gene: TRBJ2-7; d_gene: TRBD1; v_gene: TRBV6-5; CDR3aa: ASSRTGGGYEQY
j_gene: TRBJ2-7; d_gene: -; v_gene: TRBV25-1; CDR3aa: ASSDPFGYEQY
j_gene: TRBJ2-5; d_gene: TRBD1; v_gene: TRBV5-4; CDR3aa: ASSFGRGLGETQY
j_gene: TRBJ1-2; d_gene: -; v_gene: TRBV3-1/TRBV3-2; CDR3aa: ASSQDAGGRGYT
j_gene: TRBJ1-2; d_gene: -; v_gene: TRBV30; CDR3aa: ACRRQGRDYGYT
j_gene: TRBJ1-3; d_gene: TRBD1; v_gene: TRBV7-9; CDR3aa: ASSLTGGVGNTIY
j_gene: TRBJ1-2; d_gene: -; v_gene: TRBV28; CDR3aa: ASGFGAGYT
j_gene: TRBJ1-1; d_gene: -; v_gene: TRBV10-3; CDR3aa: AISESLGGEAF
j_gene: TRBJ1-2; d_gene: TRBD1; v_gene: TRBV28; CDR3aa: ASSLPYPGTAPGYGYT
j_gene: TRBJ2-7; d_gene: TRBD2; v_gene: TRBV11-2; CDR3aa: ASSSRTSGIFYEQY
j_gene: TRBJ1-6; d_gene: -; v_gene: TRBV6-1; CDR3aa: ASSEPRTPHNSPLH
j_gene: TRBJ2-7; d_gene: TRBD1; v_gene: TRBV14; CDR3aa: ASSRLDRGTSYEQY
j_gene: TRBJ2-3; d_gene: TRBD2; v_gene: TRBV7-2; CDR3aa: ASSQQAGGLTDTQY
j_gene: TRBJ2-2; d_gene: TRBD2; v_gene: TRBV7-8; CDR3aa: ASSLEGLAGAGELF
j_gene: TRBJ2-4; d_gene: -; v_gene: TRBV28; CDR3aa: ASLSGVGGIQY